The TCR beta chain described here comes from a study of blood T cells in healthy people across ages. Study-wide findings and caveats: It was the long-lived donors that had more naive CD4+ cells and higher diversity than aged donors. Without sorted subsets, naive and antigen-experienced compartments could not be conclusively compared.

Sample-barcoded 5' priming and a J-beta primer mix drove a second PCR of 7 to 11 cycles. TCRdb analysed the 5' RACE reads with MiXCR anew, one entry per CDR3 protein. The sample has around 800,000 distinct CDR3 sequences; under 30% are singletons. Germline V lookup: CDR1 LGHDT, CDR2 YNNKEL (reference sequence). The ends lost 2 bases at V and 4 bases at J; junction bases unmatched: 4. CDR3 length: 16 residues. Each of the donors had roughly 9.3 milliliters of peripheral blood drawn into EDTA-treated Vacutainer tubes. As for this clonotype: Its antigen remains unknown.

This sample was shared with a second study, whose subject was T cells of mothers and their children. From that report: The study obtained over 9 million TCR beta CDR3 reads per mother and some 3 million per child.

This TCR was sampled from a boy aged 10-17 years in good health. Input material: blood. The chain links TRBV3-1 to TRBJ2-1; 11 bases line up with TRBD2. DNA for the CDR3: TGTGCCAGCAGCCAATTGGCTAGCGGGAGGTACAATGAGCAGTTCTTC. This translates into CASSQLASGRYNEQFF.